A selection of T cell receptor beta chains follows, all from one sample in a study of T-cell memory formation after mild COVID-19. TCRdb re-called the 5' RACE reads through MiXCR, storing one row per CDR3 protein. The table includes around 180,000 distinct CDR3 sequences, 16% detected once. The sample was PBMCs or a T cell subset sorted from them (not recorded which). Every receptor here comes from an adult woman who had mild COVID-19 (a few samples of this study predate the infection). Cell type and time point are not known. CDR3s include the opening cysteine and the closing phenylalanine or tryptophan. D genes are given only for firm matches. Only some rows state a clone size, as once, few, many or a class for expanded clones.

j_call: TRBJ2-3
v_call: TRBV5-1
d_call: TRBD1
clone_size: few
cdr3_aa: CASSRTGYTDTQYF
cdr3_nt: TGCGCCAGCAGCCGGACAGGCTACACAGATACGCAGTATTTT

j_call: TRBJ1-2
v_call: TRBV12-3/TRBV12-4
d_call: .
clone_size: few
cdr3_aa: CASSLARVGYTF
cdr3_nt: TGTGCCAGCAGTTTAGCGCGGGTAGGCTACACCTTC

j_call: TRBJ2-3
v_call: TRBV30
d_call: .
clone_size: .
cdr3_aa: CAWSGRGGRTDTQYF
cdr3_nt: TGTGCCTGGAGTGGTCGAGGGGGACGCACAGATACGCAGTATTTT

j_call: TRBJ2-5
v_call: TRBV5-6
d_call: TRBD2
clone_size: few
cdr3_aa: CASSFFSAGGQETQYF
cdr3_nt: TGTGCCAGCAGCTTCTTCTCAGCGGGGGGCCAAGAGACCCAGTACTTC

j_call: TRBJ2-3
v_call: TRBV5-5
d_call: .
clone_size: few
cdr3_aa: CASSNPGATDTQYF
cdr3_nt: TGTGCCAGCAGCAACCCAGGGGCCACAGATACGCAGTATTTT

j_call: TRBJ2-3
v_call: TRBV12-3/TRBV12-4
d_call: .
clone_size: .
cdr3_aa: CASSPTAGQRSTDTQYF
cdr3_nt: TGTGCCAGCAGCCCAACCGCCGGACAGAGAAGCACAGATACGCAGTATTTT

j_call: TRBJ1-2
v_call: TRBV7-2
d_call: .
clone_size: few
cdr3_aa: CASSSAVVSPNYGYTF
cdr3_nt: TGTGCCAGCAGCTCCGCCGTGGTCAGTCCTAACTATGGCTACACCTTC

j_call: TRBJ2-1
v_call: TRBV7-2
d_call: .
clone_size: .
cdr3_aa: CASSPPSYNEQFF
cdr3_nt: TGTGCCAGCAGCCCGCCCTCCTACAATGAGCAGTTCTTC

j_call: TRBJ2-1
v_call: TRBV7-2
d_call: .
clone_size: .
cdr3_aa: CASSLVVEVYEQFF
cdr3_nt: TGTGCCAGCAGCTTAGTGGTGGAGGTCTATGAGCAGTTCTTC

j_call: TRBJ2-7
v_call: TRBV5-1
d_call: .
clone_size: many
cdr3_aa: CASSPTAGNSYEQYF
cdr3_nt: TGCGCCAGCAGCCCTACGGCAGGGAACTCCTACGAGCAGTACTTC

j_call: TRBJ1-1
v_call: TRBV18
d_call: .
clone_size: .
cdr3_aa: CASSPQYGTEAFF
cdr3_nt: TGTGCCAGCTCACCCCAGTATGGCACTGAAGCTTTCTTT

j_call: TRBJ2-5
v_call: TRBV4-1
d_call: .
clone_size: .
cdr3_aa: CASSQLSGAAETQYF
cdr3_nt: TGCGCCAGCAGCCAACTCTCGGGGGCCGCAGAGACCCAGTACTTC

j_call: TRBJ2-1
v_call: TRBV9
d_call: TRBD2
clone_size: .
cdr3_aa: CASSVARGGLSYNEQFF
cdr3_nt: TGTGCCAGCAGCGTAGCCCGGGGGGGACTATCCTACAATGAGCAGTTCTTC

j_call: TRBJ1-1
v_call: TRBV20-1
d_call: .
clone_size: .
cdr3_aa: CSAQEWNTEAFF
cdr3_nt: TGCAGTGCGCAGGAGTGGAACACTGAAGCTTTCTTT

j_call: TRBJ2-2
v_call: TRBV19
d_call: .
clone_size: .
cdr3_aa: CASSIRARPGELFF
cdr3_nt: TGTGCCAGTAGTATTAGGGCTAGGCCCGGGGAGCTGTTTTTT

j_call: TRBJ2-3
v_call: TRBV7-8
d_call: .
clone_size: few
cdr3_aa: CASSHGQLRTDTQYF
cdr3_nt: TGTGCCAGCAGCCACGGACAGCTCCGCACAGATACGCAGTATTTT

j_call: TRBJ1-1
v_call: TRBV5-1
d_call: .
clone_size: few
cdr3_aa: CASSPEQVNTEAFF
cdr3_nt: TGCGCCAGCAGCCCGGAACAGGTGAACACTGAAGCTTTCTTT

j_call: TRBJ1-5
v_call: TRBV18
d_call: .
clone_size: .
cdr3_aa: CASSPTLEQPQHF
cdr3_nt: TGTGCCAGCTCACCGACCCTGGAACAGCCCCAGCATTTT

j_call: TRBJ1-1
v_call: TRBV30
d_call: .
clone_size: few
cdr3_aa: CAWTKGLNTEAFF
cdr3_nt: TGTGCCTGGACCAAGGGGTTGAACACTGAAGCTTTCTTT

j_call: TRBJ2-1
v_call: TRBV7-8
d_call: .
clone_size: many
cdr3_aa: CASSLGRVHGGSYNEQFF
cdr3_nt: TGTGCCAGCAGCTTAGGCCGGGTCCATGGGGGTTCCTACAATGAGCAGTTCTTC

j_call: TRBJ2-4
v_call: TRBV12-3/TRBV12-4
d_call: .
clone_size: .
cdr3_aa: CASSPPQLAKNIQYF
cdr3_nt: TGTGCCAGCAGTCCACCACAGCTAGCCAAAAACATTCAGTACTTC

j_call: TRBJ2-1
v_call: TRBV7-6
d_call: .
clone_size: few
cdr3_aa: CASSLRGFEQFF
cdr3_nt: TGTGCCAGCAGCTTAAGGGGGTTTGAGCAGTTCTTC

j_call: TRBJ2-5
v_call: TRBV5-5
d_call: TRBD1
clone_size: few
cdr3_aa: CASSRDRGSVWMETQYF
cdr3_nt: TGTGCCAGCAGCCGGGACAGGGGGTCGGTATGGATGGAGACCCAGTACTTC

j_call: TRBJ1-5
v_call: TRBV24-1
d_call: TRBD1
clone_size: .
cdr3_aa: CATSDPRTGNQPQHF
cdr3_nt: TGTGCCACCAGTGATCCTAGGACAGGGAATCAGCCCCAGCATTTT

j_call: TRBJ1-5
v_call: TRBV30
d_call: .
clone_size: .
cdr3_aa: CAWSQGELSNQPQHF
cdr3_nt: TGTGCCTGGAGTCAAGGGGAACTTAGCAATCAGCCCCAGCATTTT

j_call: TRBJ1-4
v_call: TRBV4-2
d_call: .
clone_size: .
cdr3_aa: CASSLDGYNEKLFF
cdr3_nt: TGTGCCAGCAGCCTAGACGGATATAATGAAAAACTGTTTTTT

j_call: TRBJ2-3
v_call: TRBV10-3
d_call: TRBD2
clone_size: .
cdr3_aa: CAISLSGRPTDTQYF
cdr3_nt: TGTGCCATCAGCCTAAGCGGGAGGCCCACAGATACGCAGTATTTT

j_call: TRBJ2-2
v_call: TRBV3-1
d_call: TRBD2
clone_size: many
cdr3_aa: CASSPTSALAGELFF
cdr3_nt: TGTGCCAGCAGCCCGACTAGCGCCCTTGCCGGGGAGCTGTTTTTT